The 31 T cell receptor delta chains presented below share a single source sample, sequenced in a study of gamma-delta T cells after stem cell transplantation. TCRdb repeated clone calling on the RT-PCR reads with CATT. This table has about 1,300 delta-chain clones, around 2% appearing once. Sequences were obtained from gamma-delta T cells. The origin of the receptors is a human donor. It is not recorded whose cells these are; they may come from a transplant donor.

In this sample, this clone is medium-sized. V gene TRDV2 combines with J gene TRDJ1, with 7 bases aligning to TRDD3. Losses at the gene ends were 1 base for V and 5 bases for J; bases not matched to a gene: 6. The length of the CDR3 is 14 residues. Germline V gene lookup returns CDR1 GEAIGNYY and CDR2 EKD. In DNA, the CDR3 is TGTGCCTGTGACACTCTGGGGGTTGATGATAAACTCATCTTT. Translated: CACDTLGVDDKLIF.

To note about this clone: Translating this DNA gives a protein that differs at residue 3 from the TCRdb one, which belongs to a much larger clone; a read error is likely, and the protein shown is this translation. The rearrangement links TRDV2 to TRDJ3, with D possibly being TRDD3 (6 bases). Germline V gene sequence: CDR1 GEAIGNYY, CDR2 EKD. CDR3 size: 18 residues. CDR3 region: CARDTVLGISWDTRQMFF. The DNA of the CDR3 is TGTGCCCGTGACACCGTACTGGGAATCTCCTGGGACACCCGACAGATGTTTTTC.

As regards this clone: A far larger clone is one nucleotide away, so this likely arose from a read error. The same CDR3 arises from other DNA sequences in this sample as well. The chain combines TRDV2 with TRDJ1, with 7 bases that match TRDD3. There are 14 residues in the CDR3. From germline, CDR1 is GEAIGNYY and CDR2 EKD. CDR3 bases: TGTGCCTGTGACACCGTTGGGGGACGTCATAAACTTATCTTT. This sequence encodes CACDTVGGRHKLIF.

This clone was seen a handful of times. This DNA translates differently at residue 3 from the TCRdb protein, which is that of a much larger clone; a read error is likely, and the protein shown is the DNA's own translation. The chain uses TRDV2 and TRDJ1; 7 bases align to TRDD3. Germline values: CDR1 GEAIGNYY, CDR2 EKD. The CDR3 contains 16 residues. CDR3 sequence reads: CAYDTMVGENTDKLIF. As DNA, the CDR3 is TGTGCCTATGACACTATGGTGGGGGAAAACACCGATAAACTCATCTTT.

Turning to this clone: One base separates it from a far larger clone, so it is likely a read error. Other DNA sequences in the sample encode the same CDR3. The chain uses TRDV2 and TRDJ3, with 10 nucleotides matching TRDD3. CDR1 is GEAIGNYY and CDR2 is EKD in the germline V gene. This CDR3 region has 19 residues. The ends lost 1 base at V and 0 bases at J; junction bases unmatched: 5. This CDR3 is CACDTLGDPSSWDTRQMFF. CDR3 nucleotide sequence: TGTGCCTGTGACACACTGGGGGATCCTAGCTCCTGGGACACCCGACAGATGTTTTTC.

Note on this clone: Its ends do not fully match the called genes, so a read error is possible. The V gene is TRDV2, the J gene TRDJ1; 7 bases fit TRDD3. The CDR3 has 17 residues. Germline CDR1 is GEAIGNYY and CDR2 is EKD. The CDR3 region is CARDTVLGRQQNDKLIF. CDR3 DNA: TGTGCCCGTGACACCGTACTGGGGCGACAACAAAACGATAAACTCATCTTT.

This clone has more than one count but fewer than ten. It is likely a read error: a sequence one base away is far more abundant. Within the sample, other DNA sequences also encode this same CDR3. The V call is TRDV2, the J call TRDJ1; D is unclear. Germline V gene sequence: CDR1 GEAIGNYY, CDR2 EKD. Trimming stripped 3 bases from V and 0 bases from J, with 13 bases between. CDR3 size: 15 residues. CDR3 sequence (DNA): TGTGCCTGTGACGGTCTAGGGAAAAACACCGATAAACTCATCTTT. This codes for CACDGLGKNTDKLIF.

By share, this clone counts as medium-sized. This may stem from a read error, because a much larger clone lies one nucleotide away. The chain couples TRDV2 to TRDJ1, with 10 bases lining up with TRDD3. Germline V lookup: CDR1 GEAIGNYY, CDR2 EKD. This CDR3 has 17 amino acids. In DNA, the CDR3 is TGTGCCCGTGACACGATGCTGGGGGATAGGTACACCGATAAACTCATCTTT. Translated, it gives CARDTMLGDRYTDKLIF.

In this sample, this clone turned up a few times. TCRdb's protein for this DNA is that of a much larger clone and differs from the translation at residue 15, likely a read error; the protein shown is the DNA translation. The genes are TRDV2 and TRDJ1, with TRDD3 matching 12 bases. Looked up from germline, CDR1 is GEAIGNYY and CDR2 is EKD. The CDR3 covers 22 residues. Trimming removed 2 bases from V and 0 bases from J; junction bases left unmatched: 21. CDR3 sequence (DNA): TGTGCCTGTGACAGCATGCTCTACGGGGGTACTGGGGGATACCCGTACACCGATAAACTCATCTTT. Residues: CACDSMLYGGTGGYPYTDKLIF.

This clone occurred a few times. The TCRdb protein, from a much larger clone, departs from this DNA's translation at residue 15, likely by read error; the protein shown derives from the DNA. This chain connects TRDV2 to TRDJ3; TRDD3 agrees at 8 bases. CDR3 size: 20 residues. Germline CDR1 and CDR2: GEAIGNYY and EKD. The DNA for the CDR3 is TGTGCCTGTGACACCGTAGGTGGGGGATTGAGCTCCTGGGACGCCCGACAGATGTTTTTC. Its translation: CACDTVGGGLSSWDARQMFF.

On this clone: TCRdb shows a much larger clone's protein in place of this DNA's translation, and the two differ at residue 14, likely through a read error; the protein shown is translated from the DNA. DNA of the CDR3: TGTGCCTGTGAACAACTGGGGGATAGGGGGTCCGCCGCCAATAAACTCATCTTT. Its protein product is CACEQLGDRGSAANKLIF. The V call is TRDV2, the J call TRDJ1, with TRDD3 identical over 11 bases. The CDR3 runs to 18 residues. Germline V lookup: CDR1 GEAIGNYY, CDR2 EKD. After removal of 4 bases from V and 6 bases from J, the junction contained 18 bases not matched to a gene.

This clone is large in the sample. Other DNA sequences in the same sample also yield this CDR3. The V and J genes are TRDV2 and TRDJ1; 7 bases map to TRDD3. The V gene end was trimmed by 0 bases and the J gene end by 6 bases; junction bases not matched to a gene: 6. The CDR3 runs 14 residues. Germline V gives CDR1 GEAIGNYY, CDR2 EKD. The CDR3 region has the DNA TGTGCCTGTGACACCGTTGGGGGACGTCATAAACTCATCTTT. Translating it yields CACDTVGGRHKLIF.

Notes on this clone: A far larger clone is just one base off, so this is likely a read error. Other DNA sequences in this sample translate to the same CDR3. The rearrangement links TRDV1 to TRDJ1; 10 positions match TRDD3. CDR3 length: 19 residues. Germline CDR1 and CDR2: TSWWSYY and QGS. The CDR3 nucleotides read TGTGCTCTTGGGTTCGGGACCGGGGGATACGCCATTTACACCGATAAGCTCATCTTT. This gives the protein CALGFGTGGYAIYTDKLIF.

This clone is large within its sample. Other DNA sequences of this sample code for an identical CDR3. The chain couples TRDV2 to TRDJ1; D is undetermined. The germline CDR1 and CDR2 sequences are GEAIGNYY and EKD. The CDR3 length is 16 residues. Trimming shortened V by 4 bases and J by 0 bases, and 17 bases separated the two germline ends. CDR3 sequence (DNA): TGTGCCTGTGAAGGGTTAGTCGGGTCTAACACCGATAAACTCATCTTT. As protein: CACEGLVGSNTDKLIF.

This clone occurred a few times. The protein that TCRdb holds for this DNA derives from a much larger clone and differs from the translated DNA at residue 4, which likely indicates a read error; the protein shown here is translated from the DNA. The chain has TRDV2 and TRDJ1, with TRDD3 identical over 13 bases. The CDR3 consists of 18 residues. CDR1 and CDR2 from the germline V gene are GEAIGNYY and EKD. CDR3 nucleotide sequence: TGTGCCTGTGGCACCGTGTCGACTGGGGGATACGGTCCCGATAAACTCATCTTT. Protein sequence: CACGTVSTGGYGPDKLIF.

As for this clone: Translating this DNA gives a protein that differs at residue 6 from the TCRdb one, which belongs to a much larger clone; a read error is likely, and the protein shown is this translation. This sequence joins TRDV2 and TRDJ1; TRDD3 aligns across 13 bases. This CDR3 comprises 18 residues. The germline CDR1 and CDR2 sequences are GEAIGNYY and EKD. V lost 0 bases, J lost 3 bases, and 9 bases stayed unmatched. Here the CDR3 DNA reads TGTGCCTGTGACACCATGTCGACTGGGGGATACGGTCCCGATAAACTCATCTTT. Protein: CACDTMSTGGYGPDKLIF.

This clone showed up just a few times. It is likely a read error: a sequence one base away is far more abundant. The chain recombines TRDV2 with TRDJ1; 12 bases agree with TRDD3. The CDR3 contains 17 residues. Trimming cost V 6 bases and J 4 bases; bases outside gene matches: 14. Germline loops: CDR1 GEAIGNYY, CDR2 EKD. The CDR3 bases are TGTGCCTGTAACGAGCTGGGGGATACGCAGCGAAACGATAAACTCATCTTT. Translated, it gives CACNELGDTQRNDKLIF.

The genes are TRDV2 and TRDJ1, with a weak D call TRDD3 (6 bases). V shed 0 bases and J shed 0 bases, with 25 bases lying between them. Germline CDR1 GEAIGNYY, CDR2 EKD. This CDR3 is 20 amino acids long. CDR3 nucleotides: TGTGCCTGTGACACCATACTAACTGGATTGGGGGTCCAGTACACCGATAAACTCATCTTT. Residues: CACDTILTGLGVQYTDKLIF.

Note on this clone: TCRdb pairs this DNA with a much larger clone's protein that differs at residue 12, likely a read error; the protein shown was translated from the DNA. The chain carries TRDV2 and TRDJ3; 8 nucleotides agree with TRDD3. The CDR3 runs 20 residues. Germline V CDR1 and CDR2: GEAIGNYY, EKD. V dropped 0 bases and J dropped 2; count of bases not matched to a gene: 11. The CDR3 spells CACDTVGGGLSPWDTRQMFF. CDR3 sequence (DNA): TGTGCCTGTGACACCGTAGGTGGGGGATTGAGCCCCTGGGACACCCGACAGATGTTTTTC.

Regarding this clone: TCRdb pairs this DNA with a much larger clone's protein that differs at residue 3, likely a read error; the protein shown was translated from the DNA. The chain joins TRDV2 to TRDJ3, with 7 bases matching TRDD3. The germline V gene encodes CDR1 GEAIGNYY and CDR2 EKD. CDR3 size: 20 residues. CDR3 nucleotide sequence: TGTGCCTATGACACCGCTGGGGATAGCCCCAGCTCCTGGGACACCCGACAGATGTTTTTC. This sequence encodes CAYDTAGDSPSSWDTRQMFF.

This clone showed up just a few times. A read error is likely here: a far larger clone is one base away. This sample also contains other DNA sequences that code for the same CDR3. The gene calls are TRDV2 and TRDJ1, with 7 bases that match TRDD3. V lost 0 bases, J lost 2 bases, and 11 bases stayed unmatched. This CDR3 is 17 amino acids long. Germline-derived CDR1 and CDR2 are GEAIGNYY and EKD. The chain's CDR3 is CACDTVAGGPRTDKLIF. The CDR3 DNA sequence: TGTGCCTGTGACACCGTGGCTGGGGGCCCGAGAACCGATAAACTCATCTTT.

In the case of this clone: A far larger clone lies a single base away; this is likely a read error. The same CDR3 is also encoded by other DNA sequences in this sample. The chain is built from TRDV2 and TRDJ1; no clear D. Germline loops: CDR1 GEAIGNYY, CDR2 EKD. The CDR3 sequence is 16 residues long. The CDR3 protein is CACEGLVGSNTDKLIF. Here the CDR3 DNA reads TGTGCCTGTGAAGGGTTAGTCGGGTCTAACACCGATAAACTTATCTTT.

This clone was detected only a few times. The amino acid sequence in TCRdb belongs to a much larger clone and departs from this DNA's translation at residue 12, likely a sequencing read error; the sequence shown is translated from the DNA. The CDR3 bases are TGTGCCTGTGACACCGTACCCCGTACCTCAGACGCCGATAAACTCATCTTT. It yields the protein CACDTVPRTSDADKLIF. This chain uses TRDV2 with TRDJ1; no definite D call. Germline V gene data show CDR1 as GEAIGNYY and CDR2 as EKD. Trimming shortened V by 0 bases and J by 3 bases, and 19 bases separated the two germline ends. The CDR3 loop spans 17 amino acids.

Of note for this clone: This is likely an artifact of a read error, given a far larger clone one base away. The rearrangement uses TRDV2 and TRDJ3; 7 positions match TRDD3. J gave up 0 bases and V 0 bases, and 10 bases lay outside the gene matches. Germline V gives CDR1 GEAIGNYY, CDR2 EKD. The CDR3 sequence is 20 residues long. This CDR3 is CACDTAGGSPSSWDTRQMFF. CDR3 in DNA: TGTGCCTGTGACACCGCTGGGGGTAGCCCCAGCTCCTGGGACACCCGACAGATGTTTTTC.

Comments on this clone: A read error likely explains this, since a far larger clone differs by one base. V gene TRDV2 combines with J gene TRDJ3, with 12 nucleotides matching TRDD3. Germline CDR1 reads GEAIGNYY; CDR2 reads EKD. The CDR3 covers 21 residues. The DNA of the CDR3 is TGTGCCTGTGACACCGGGAACTGGGGGATACATCGCCCCTGGGACACCCGACAGGTGTTTTTC. It translates to CACDTGNWGIHRPWDTRQVFF.

Worth noting for this clone: The protein that TCRdb holds for this DNA derives from a much larger clone and differs from the translated DNA at residue 7, which likely indicates a read error; the protein shown here is translated from the DNA. The chain has TRDV2 and TRDJ1; D may be TRDD3 (6 bases). The CDR3 has 16 residues. Looked up from germline, CDR1 is GEAIGNYY and CDR2 is EKD. Trimming cost V 1 base and J 0 bases, with 14 bases left between them. The CDR3 spells CACDTMAGENTDKLIF. In DNA form, the CDR3 reads TGTGCCTGTGACACTATGGCGGGGGAAAACACCGATAAACTCATCTTT.

For this clone: TCRdb records a much larger clone's protein for this DNA, with a difference at residue 14 that likely arises from a read error; the protein given is the translation of the DNA. J is TRDJ1 and V is TRDV2; 10 nucleotides align to TRDD3. The CDR3 runs to 16 residues. Germline CDR1 and CDR2: GEAIGNYY and EKD. The CDR3: CACDTVGDTYPDKPIF. The CDR3 nucleotides read TGTGCCTGTGACACTGTGGGGGATACTTACCCCGATAAACCCATCTTT.

Only a few counts were recorded for this clone. The genes are TRDV2 and TRDJ1; 11 bases agree with TRDD3. Germline V lookup: CDR1 GEAIGNYY, CDR2 EKD. The CDR3 has 15 amino acids. V was pared by 3 bases and J by 2 bases, with 4 bases of the junction left unmatched. In DNA, the CDR3 is TGTGCCTGTGACGTACTGGGGGATATTACCGATAAACTCATCTTT. Translated, it gives CACDVLGDITDKLIF.

Concerning this clone: A far larger clone is only one base removed, so a read error is likely. Additional DNA sequences in this sample encode the identical CDR3. The rearrangement links TRDV2 to TRDJ1, with TRDD3 matching over 10 bases. This CDR3 has 16 residues. The ends lost 1 base at V and 3 bases at J; junction bases unmatched: 7. Germline CDR1 and CDR2: GEAIGNYY and EKD. This CDR3 reads CACDTVGDTYPDKLIF. The CDR3 DNA sequence: TGTGCCTGTGACACTGTGGGGGATACTTATCCCGATAAACTCATCTTT.

This clone has more than one count but fewer than ten. TCRdb's protein for this DNA is that of a much larger clone and differs from the translation at residue 13, likely a read error; the protein shown is the DNA translation. The chain combines TRDV2 with TRDJ3; 7 bases fit TRDD3. The CDR3 runs 20 residues. Germline CDR1 is GEAIGNYY and CDR2 is EKD. CDR3 nucleotide sequence: TGTGCCTGTGACACCGCTGGGGATAGCCCCAGCTCCCGGGACACCCGACAGATGTTTTTC. Its translation is CACDTAGDSPSSRDTRQMFF.

In its sample, this clone was seen a few times. A read error likely explains why the TCRdb protein, taken from a much larger clone, differs from this DNA's translation at residue 11; the protein shown is translated from the DNA. This rearrangement joins TRDV2 to TRDJ1; D is unresolved. The CDR3 has 17 residues. Trimming cost V 1 base and J 1 base, with 18 bases left between them. The V gene's germline CDR1 is GEAIGNYY and CDR2 EKD. The CDR3 region is CACDTVGKSLCTDKLIF. The CDR3 bases are TGTGCCTGTGACACGGTGGGAAAATCCTTATGCACCGATAAACTCATCTTT.